Given below is one T cell receptor (beta chain) in context. Its antigen is as yet unknown. Each donor who had ophthalmopathy showed moderate-to-severe activity, a CAS of ≥3, a NOSPECS of ≥4, and a duration under 3 months. Investigators amplified TCR beta CDR3 regions from RNA transcripts. The first-round RT-PCR employed HTBI primers together with the Qiagen OneStep RT-PCR kit. A multiplex PCR was then performed as the second round. TCRdb recomputed calls from the multiplex PCR reads with MiXCR, one row per CDR3 protein. The sample holds around 660,000 distinct CDR3 sequences, roughly 41% seen once. This sample stems from a study of Graves' ophthalmopathy and Graves' hyperthyroidism. For the study at large: The collection of peripheral blood took place at initial diagnosis, before any treatment.

Findings of the study overall: Blood contained most expanded thyroid clonotypes exceeding 0.001 frequency. It was with 65% to 71% sensitivity and about 73% specificity that the model predicted ophthalmopathy progression.

The source material was peripheral blood. The receptor comes from an adult man with Graves' ophthalmopathy.

The CDR3 sequence: CASSYWATGDETQYF. DNA of the CDR3: TGTGCCAGCAGTTACTGGGCGACAGGGGACGAGACCCAGTACTTC. This chain connects TRBV6-5 to TRBJ2-5; 8 bases are shared with TRBD1. The J segment lost 5 bases and the V segment lost 1 base, leaving 6 bases of the junction unmatched. CDR3 size: 15 residues. Germline loops: CDR1 MNHEY, CDR2 SVGAGI.